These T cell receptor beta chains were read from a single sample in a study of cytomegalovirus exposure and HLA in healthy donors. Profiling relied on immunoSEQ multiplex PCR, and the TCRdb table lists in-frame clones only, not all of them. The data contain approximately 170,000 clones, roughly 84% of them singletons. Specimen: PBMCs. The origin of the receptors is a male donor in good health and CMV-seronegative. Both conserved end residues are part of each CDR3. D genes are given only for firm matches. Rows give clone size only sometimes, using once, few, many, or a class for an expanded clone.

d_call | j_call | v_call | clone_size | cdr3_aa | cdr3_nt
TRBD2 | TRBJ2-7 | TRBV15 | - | CATSRERLAGGSYEQYF | TGTGCCACCAGCAGAGAACGGCTAGCGGGGGGATCCTACGAGCAGTACTTC
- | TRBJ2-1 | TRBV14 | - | CASTPRGSHSEQFF | TGTGCCAGCACCCCGAGGGGGAGCCACAGTGAGCAGTTCTTC
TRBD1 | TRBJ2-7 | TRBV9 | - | CASSATGTGPSYEQYF | TGTGCCAGCAGCGCGACGGGGACAGGGCCCTCCTACGAGCAGTACTTC
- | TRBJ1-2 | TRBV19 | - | CASSILTIPNYGYTF | TGTGCCAGTAGTATTTTGACAATACCTAACTATGGCTACACCTTC
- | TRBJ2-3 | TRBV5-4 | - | CASTAGAGSTDTQYF | TGTGCCAGCACCGCTGGGGCGGGGAGCACAGATACGCAGTATTTT
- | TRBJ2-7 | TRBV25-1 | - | CASSEYSGGDEQYF | TGTGCCAGCAGTGAATATTCGGGCGGGGACGAGCAGTACTTC
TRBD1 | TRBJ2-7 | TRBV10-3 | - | CAISESTGGGLEQYF | TGTGCCATCAGTGAGTCGACAGGGGGGGGACTCGAGCAGTACTTC
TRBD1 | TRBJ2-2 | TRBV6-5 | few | CASSYSRTGRAGELFF | TGTGCCAGCAGTTACTCGAGGACAGGGAGAGCCGGGGAGCTGTTTTTT
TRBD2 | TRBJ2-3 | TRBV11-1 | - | CASSLRGLAGTDTQYF | TGTGCCAGCAGCTTAAGGGGACTAGCGGGCACAGATACGCAGTATTTT
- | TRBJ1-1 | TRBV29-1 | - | CSVERSGNEAFF | TGCAGCGTTGAAAGGTCCGGGAATGAAGCTTTCTTT
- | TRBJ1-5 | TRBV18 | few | CASSLQGNQPQHF | TGTGCCAGCTCATTACAGGGAAATCAGCCCCAGCATTTT
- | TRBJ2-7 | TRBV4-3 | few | CASSQDAGRTSYEQYF | TGCGCCAGCAGCCAAGATGCTGGGAGAACCTCCTACGAGCAGTACTTC
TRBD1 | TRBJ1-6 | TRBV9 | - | CASSGQGIGSPLHF | TGTGCCAGCAGTGGACAGGGTATCGGTTCACCCCTCCACTTT
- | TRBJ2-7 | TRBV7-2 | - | CASSLLALEQYF | TGTGCCAGCAGCCTCTTGGCCCTGGAGCAGTACTTC
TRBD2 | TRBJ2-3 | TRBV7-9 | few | CASSLGTRSTDTQYF | TGTGCCAGCAGCTTAGGGACTAGGAGCACAGATACGCAGTATTTT
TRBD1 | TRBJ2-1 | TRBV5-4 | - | CASSPGQLGAEQFF | TGTGCCAGCAGCCCGGGACAGTTAGGGGCCGAGCAGTTCTTC